This passage covers 18 T cell receptor beta chains from one sample sequenced in a study of early T cells in non-severe SARS-CoV-2 infection. TCRdb reprocessed the 5' RACE reads via MiXCR and lists one record per CDR3 protein. The sample records roughly 57,000 distinct CDR3 sequences, roughly 12% being singletons. Sequenced here: whole blood, sampled at baseline. The receptor source for this set is an adult who was a healthcare worker with PCR-confirmed SARS-CoV-2 infection or an uninfected control (not recorded which).

The chain uses TRBV10-2 and TRBJ1-1; D might be TRBD1 (5 bases). Germline CDR1 is WSHSY and CDR2 is SAAADI. With 2 bases removed from V and 3 bases from J, the gap between germline ends came to 7 bases. The CDR3 is made up of 13 amino acids. Here the CDR3 reads CASSEGTDTEAFF. In DNA, the CDR3 is TGCGCCAGCAGTGAGGGGACGGACACTGAAGCTTTCTTT.

This clonotype was found many times. V usage is TRBV6-5 and J usage is TRBJ1-1; no firm D call. Germline values: CDR1 MNHEY, CDR2 SVGAGI. This CDR3 spans 18 amino acids. The V end was cut by 2 bases, the J end by 0 bases, with 19 bases between. The CDR3 spells CASSYLLNFEGMNTEAFF. CDR3 DNA: TGTGCCAGCAGTTACCTACTCAACTTCGAAGGGATGAACACTGAAGCTTTCTTT.

The chain employs TRBV19 and TRBJ2-3, with D perhaps TRBD2 (6 bases). CDR3 length equals 15 residues. The V gene's germline CDR1 is LNHDA and CDR2 SQIVND (reference sequence). Trimming removed 3 bases at V and 4 bases at J, with 14 bases between. CDR3 sequence reads: CASSIGGVIADTQYF. The CDR3 DNA sequence: TGTGCCAGTAGTATCGGAGGGGTTATCGCAGATACGCAGTATTTT.

This clonotype was counted a few times. The chain carries TRBV10-3 and TRBJ2-1; TRBD1 matches at 8 bases. The CDR3 runs 14 residues. V was clipped by 11 bases and J by 7 bases; unmatched bases: 13. CDR1 is ENHRY, CDR2 SYGVKD, per germline. This CDR3 is CAHRGQGARNEQFF. CDR3 sequence (DNA): TGTGCCCACCGGGGTCAGGGGGCTAGGAATGAGCAGTTCTTC.

This clonotype has only a few counts. The V and J genes are TRBV28 and TRBJ2-7; TRBD2 matches at 11 bases. The CDR3 is 15 residues long. Germline values: CDR1 MDHEN, CDR2 SYDVKM. V shed 5 bases, J shed 4 bases, and the junction held 7 bases outside the gene matches. CDR3 residues: CASSIPGLAEYEQYF. The CDR3 DNA sequence: TGTGCCAGCAGTATCCCGGGACTAGCGGAGTACGAGCAGTACTTC.

This chain connects TRBV6-2 or TRBV6-3 to TRBJ2-3, with D perhaps TRBD1 (6 bases). The CDR3 totals 14 residues. In germline, CDR1 is MNHEY, CDR2 SVGEGT. Trimming left V 8 bases short and J 6 bases short, with 18 bases between. The CDR3 DNA follows: TGTGCCAGCCTCAGTAACAGGGTTCAGGATACGCAGTATTTT. This translates into CASLSNRVQDTQYF.

This rearrangement joins TRBV28 to TRBJ1-2, with 8 bases fitting TRBD1. This CDR3 contains 14 residues. Trimming took 3 bases from V and 2 from J; bases not matched to a gene: 2. Germline CDR1 is MDHEN and CDR2 is SYDVKM. The CDR3 region is CASSLWDRNYGYTF. The CDR3 nucleotides are TGTGCCAGCAGTTTGTGGGACAGGAACTATGGCTACACCTTC.

V is TRBV5-4 and J is TRBJ1-4, with 7 bases fitting TRBD1. V trimming: 2 bases; J trimming: 7 bases; junction bases outside the gene matches: 5. Germline assignment: CDR1 SGHNT and CDR2 YYREEE (reference sequence). This CDR3 comprises 14 residues. The CDR3 here is CASSLQGNAEKLFF. The CDR3 nucleotides are TGTGCCAGCAGCTTACAGGGGAATGCTGAAAAACTGTTTTTT.

Sample share makes this clonotype medium-sized. The rearrangement uses TRBV28 and TRBJ1-2; TRBD1 agrees at 9 bases. Trimming removed 5 bases from V and 9 bases from J; junction bases left unmatched: 7. The CDR3 contains 13 residues. Germline assignment: CDR1 MDHEN and CDR2 SYDVKM. For the CDR3, the DNA is TGTGCCAGCAGTCTGGGGGACAGGGAAAGCTACACCTTC. Amino acids: CASSLGDRESYTF.

The chain joins TRBV21-1 to TRBJ2-1; TRBD1 was called by the table and not checked on the DNA. TRBV21-1 is designated a pseudogene. CDR3 length equals 15 residues. CDR3 in DNA: TGTGCCAGCAGCAAACAGGGACAGGGAATCGATGAGCAGTTCTTC. It is translated as CASSKQGQGIDEQFF.

This clonotype has at least ten counts. The genes are TRBV2 and TRBJ2-5; D not certain. This CDR3 is 14 amino acids long. V was trimmed by 3 bases and J by 1 base, leaving 9 bases between them. Germline values: CDR1 SNHLY, CDR2 FYNNEI. The CDR3 protein is CASSDQQTQETQYF. The CDR3 coding sequence is TGTGCCAGCAGTGATCAGCAAACCCAAGAGACCCAGTACTTC.

V gene TRBV4-1 combines with J gene TRBJ2-3, with 7 bases matching TRBD1. The CDR3 is 14 residues long. Germline CDR1 is MGHRA and CDR2 is YSYEKL. V gave up 9 bases and J gave up 0 bases; unmatched junction bases: 6. Here the CDR3 reads CASRPGQSTDTQYF. CDR3 coding DNA: TGCGCCAGTAGACCGGGACAGAGCACAGATACGCAGTATTTT.

This clonotype was observed a handful of times. The J gene is TRBJ2-2, the V gene TRBV29-1; D gene ambiguous. The CDR3 has 14 amino acids. The V and J ends lost 4 bases and 1 base respectively, with 10 bases between them. Per the germline V gene, CDR1 is SQVTM and CDR2 is ANQGSEA. The CDR3 is CSVGATKNTGELFF. For the CDR3, the DNA is TGCAGCGTTGGGGCCACAAAGAACACCGGGGAGCTGTTTTTT.

The rearrangement joins TRBV7-2 to TRBJ2-2; 13 positions agree with TRBD2. The CDR3 is 18 residues long. Germline loops: CDR1 SGHTA, CDR2 FQGNSA. Trimming at V came to 1 base and at J to 4 bases, leaving 6 bases not matched to a gene. The CDR3 is CASSLGTSGSRTTGELFF. In nucleotides, the CDR3 is TGTGCCAGCAGCTTAGGGACTAGCGGGAGTAGGACCACCGGGGAGCTGTTTTTT. Full variable domain (missing parts from reference TRBV7-2 and TRBJ2-2): GAGVSQSPSNKVTEKGKDVELRCDPISGHTALYWYRQSLGQGLEFLIYFQGNSAPDKSGLPSDRFSAERTGGSVSTLTIQRTQQEDSAVYLCASSLGTSGSRTTGELFFGEGSRLTVL.

This clonotype was counted ten times or more. This chain links TRBV11-2 with TRBJ2-2; D ambiguous. Germline CDR1 is SGHAT and CDR2 is FQNNGV. Trimming pared 5 bases from V and 2 bases from J, leaving 6 bases between. This CDR3 spans 13 amino acids. The CDR3 reads CASSRHNTGELFF. Here the CDR3 DNA reads TGTGCCAGCAGCAGACATAACACCGGGGAGCTGTTTTTT.

In this sample, this clonotype turned up many times. The genes are TRBV12-3 or TRBV12-4 and TRBJ1-1; D call uncertain. This CDR3 is 11 amino acids long. The V end lost 3 bases, the J end lost 9 bases, and 8 bases lay between the germline ends. The CDR3 is CASSLVGKAFF. DNA of the CDR3: TGTGCCAGCAGTTTGGTGGGAAAAGCTTTCTTT.

Judged by abundance, this clonotype is medium-sized. J is TRBJ2-7 and V is TRBV7-6; D gene uncertain. From germline, CDR1 is SGHVS and CDR2 FNYEAQ. The ends were cut back, 5 bases at V and 0 bases at J, with 8 bases in the middle. The CDR3 is 13 amino acids. The CDR3 region has the DNA TGTGCCAGCAGCCCCCCCAGCTCCTACGAGCAGTACTTC. This translates into CASSPPSSYEQYF.

This clonotype occurred a few times. The chain combines TRBV11-2 with TRBJ1-6, with a possible D match to TRBD1 (6 bases). From germline, CDR1 is SGHAT and CDR2 FQNNGV. V lost 4 bases, J lost 11 bases, and 9 bases lay in between. The length of the CDR3 is 12 residues. Written as DNA, the CDR3 is TGTGCCAGCAGCTACTCAGGGGCACCCCTCCACTTT. Residues: CASSYSGAPLHF. Looking up the rest from reference TRBV11-2 and TRBJ1-6 gives the full variable domain: EAGVAQSPRYKIIEKRQSVAFWCNPISGHATLYWYQQILGQGPKLLIQFQNNGVVDDSQLPKDRFSAERLKGVDSTLKIQPAKLEDSAVYLCASSYSGAPLHFGNGTRLTVT.